The sequence of this T cell receptor (beta chain) was determined in a study of blood T cell repertoires in COVID-19. There are 15 residues in the CDR3. Trimming stripped 7 bases from V and 0 bases from J, with 12 bases between. Germline values: CDR1 SNHLY, CDR2 FYNNEI. Methods used by the authors: Counts of nucleated cells, estimated from reference gene primer amplification, were obtained. Sequencing used immunoSEQ multiplex PCR; TCRdb keeps in-frame clones, though not all of them. V and J calls and clone size are as listed in that table; D and trimming were resolved from the DNA. The sample lists fewer than 110,000 clones; approximately 86% were seen once.

This clonotype originated in a human donor in a cohort sampled during active COVID-19. This chain connects TRBV2 to TRBJ2-2; TRBD1 might be the D (5 bases). Sample: peripheral blood. In nucleotides, the CDR3 is TGTGCCAGCACCCCCCGACAGACGAACACCGGGGAGCTGTTTTTT. It encodes CASTPRQTNTGELFF.